The clone carrying this TCR beta chain has more than one count but fewer than ten. Its specificity is unknown. The study made its TCR cDNA through 5'RACE template switching. That step introduced a universal primer site along with UMIs. MiXCR, applied by TCRdb to the 5' RACE reads, yields one record per CDR3 protein. The sample contains 200,000 to 250,000 distinct CDR3 sequences, about 7% of which appear only once. From germline, CDR1 is DFQATT and CDR2 SNEGSKA (reference sequence). J lost 4 bases, V lost 1 base, and 2 bases had no gene match. There are 14 residues in the CDR3. This entry comes from a study of T cells after yellow fever vaccination. Study-wide results and caveats: From the bulk population, abundant clonotypes could contaminate and appear within FACS-sorted repertoires. A large majority of primary-vaccination clones showed up again after the booster (96% CD4, about 90% CD8).

The clonotype comes from a man aged 25 to 40 who received the YFV17D yellow fever vaccine. The material was CD4+ T cells sorted from PBMCs, obtained 15 days after the yellow fever booster vaccination. This chain links TRBV20-1 with TRBJ2-5; 11 bases agree with TRBD2. The CDR3 DNA reads as TGCAGTGCTAGAGTAGCGGGAGGGGTAGAGACCCAGTACTTC. Translating it yields CSARVAGGVETQYF.